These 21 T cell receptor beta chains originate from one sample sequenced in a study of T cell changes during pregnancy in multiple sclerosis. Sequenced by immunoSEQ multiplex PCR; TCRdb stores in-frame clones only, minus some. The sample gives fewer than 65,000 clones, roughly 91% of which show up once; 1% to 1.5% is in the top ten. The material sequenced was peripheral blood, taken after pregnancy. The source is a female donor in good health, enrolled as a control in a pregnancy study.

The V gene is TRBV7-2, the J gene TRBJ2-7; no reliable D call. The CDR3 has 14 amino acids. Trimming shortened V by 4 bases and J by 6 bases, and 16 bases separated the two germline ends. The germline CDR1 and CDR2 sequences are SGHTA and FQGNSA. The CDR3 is CASSYYTPPGEQYF. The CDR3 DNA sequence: TGTGCCAGCAGCTACTACACCCCACCGGGCGAGCAGTACTTC.

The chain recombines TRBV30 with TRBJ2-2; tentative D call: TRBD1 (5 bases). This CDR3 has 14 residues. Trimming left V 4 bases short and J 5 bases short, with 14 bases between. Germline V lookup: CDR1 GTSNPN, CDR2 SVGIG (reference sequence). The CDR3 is CAWTRSGLTGELFF. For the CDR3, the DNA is TGTGCCTGGACCCGGTCAGGGTTGACCGGGGAGCTGTTTTTT. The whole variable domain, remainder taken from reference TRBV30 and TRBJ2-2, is SQTIHQWPATLVQPVGSPLSLECTVEGTSNPNLYWYRQAAGRGLQLLFYSVGIGQISSEVPQNLSASRPQDRQFILSSKKLLLSDSGFYLCAWTRSGLTGELFFGEGSRLTVL.

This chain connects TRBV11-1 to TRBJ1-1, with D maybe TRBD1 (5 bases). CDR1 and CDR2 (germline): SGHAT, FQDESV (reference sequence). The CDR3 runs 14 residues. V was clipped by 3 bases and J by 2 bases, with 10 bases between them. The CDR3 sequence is CASSLGGDNTEAFF. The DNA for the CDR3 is TGTGCCAGCAGCTTGGGAGGGGACAACACTGAAGCTTTCTTT.

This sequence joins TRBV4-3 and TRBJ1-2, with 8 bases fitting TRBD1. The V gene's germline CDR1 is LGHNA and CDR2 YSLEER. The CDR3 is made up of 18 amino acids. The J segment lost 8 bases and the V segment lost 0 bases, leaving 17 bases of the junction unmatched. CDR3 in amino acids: CASSQDRLRRQGAGGYTF. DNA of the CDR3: TGCGCCAGCAGCCAAGATCGATTACGGCGGCAGGGGGCGGGCGGCTACACCTTC.

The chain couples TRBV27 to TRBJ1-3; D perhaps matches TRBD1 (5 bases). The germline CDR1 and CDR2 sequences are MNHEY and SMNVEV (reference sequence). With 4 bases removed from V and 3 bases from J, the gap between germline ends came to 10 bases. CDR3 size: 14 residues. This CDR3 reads CASSSGFGGNTIYF. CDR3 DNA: TGTGCCAGCAGTTCAGGGTTCGGTGGAAACACCATATATTTT.

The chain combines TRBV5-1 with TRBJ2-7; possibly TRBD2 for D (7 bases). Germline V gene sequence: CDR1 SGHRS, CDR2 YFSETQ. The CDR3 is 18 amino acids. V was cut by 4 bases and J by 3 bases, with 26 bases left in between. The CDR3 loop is CASSLQPSGGGNVYEQYF. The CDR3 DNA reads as TGCGCCAGCAGCCTGCAACCTTCGGGGGGCGGGAACGTCTACGAGCAGTACTTC.

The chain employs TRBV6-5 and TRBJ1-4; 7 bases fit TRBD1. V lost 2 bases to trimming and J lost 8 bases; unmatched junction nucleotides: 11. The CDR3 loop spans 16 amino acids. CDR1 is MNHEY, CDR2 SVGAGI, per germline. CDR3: CASSYTPQGVGEKLFF. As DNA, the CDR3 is TGTGCCAGCAGTTACACCCCCCAGGGGGTAGGGGAAAAACTGTTTTTT.

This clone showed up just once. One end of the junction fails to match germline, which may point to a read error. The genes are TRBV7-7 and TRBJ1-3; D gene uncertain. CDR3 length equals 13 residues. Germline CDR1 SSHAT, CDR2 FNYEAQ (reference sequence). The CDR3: CASSLMPGDTIYF. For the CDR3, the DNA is TGTGCTAGCAGCTTAATGCCGGGAGACACCATATATTTT.

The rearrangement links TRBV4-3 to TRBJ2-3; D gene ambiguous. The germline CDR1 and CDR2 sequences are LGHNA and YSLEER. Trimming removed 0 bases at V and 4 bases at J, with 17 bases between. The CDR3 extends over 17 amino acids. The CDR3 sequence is CASSQDWASSLADTQYF. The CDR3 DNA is TGCGCCAGCAGCCAAGACTGGGCGTCCAGCTTGGCAGATACGCAGTATTTT.

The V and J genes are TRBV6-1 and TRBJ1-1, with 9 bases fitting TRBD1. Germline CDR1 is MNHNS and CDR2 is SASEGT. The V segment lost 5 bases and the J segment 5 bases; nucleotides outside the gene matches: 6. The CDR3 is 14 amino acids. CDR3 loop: CASSPDRGRTEAFF. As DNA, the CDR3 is TGTGCCAGCAGTCCTGACAGGGGGAGGACTGAAGCTTTCTTT.

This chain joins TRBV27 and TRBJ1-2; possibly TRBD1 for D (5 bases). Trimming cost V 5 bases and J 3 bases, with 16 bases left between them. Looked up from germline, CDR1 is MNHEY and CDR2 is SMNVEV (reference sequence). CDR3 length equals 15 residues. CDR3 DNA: TGTGCCAGCAGTGCCGCCCAGGGTCTTCACTATGGCTACACCTTC. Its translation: CASSAAQGLHYGYTF.

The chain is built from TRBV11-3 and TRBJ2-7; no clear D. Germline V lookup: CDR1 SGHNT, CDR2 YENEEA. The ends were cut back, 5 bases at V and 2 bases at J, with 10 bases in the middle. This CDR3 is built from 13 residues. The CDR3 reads CASSPWATYEQYF. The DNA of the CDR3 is TGTGCCAGCAGCCCCTGGGCTACCTACGAGCAGTACTTC.

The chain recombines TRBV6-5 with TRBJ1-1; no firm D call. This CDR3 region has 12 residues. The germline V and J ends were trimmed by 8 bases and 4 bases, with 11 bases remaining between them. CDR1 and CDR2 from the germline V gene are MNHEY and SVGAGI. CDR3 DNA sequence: TGTGCCAGCTCCCGGTTCGGCACTGAAGCTTTCTTT. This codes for CASSRFGTEAFF.

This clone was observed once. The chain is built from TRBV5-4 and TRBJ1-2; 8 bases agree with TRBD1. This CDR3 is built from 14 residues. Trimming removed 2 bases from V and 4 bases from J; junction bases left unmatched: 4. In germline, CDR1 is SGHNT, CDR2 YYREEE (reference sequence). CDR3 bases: TGTGCCAGCAGCTTACAGGGGGTGAGCTATGGCTACACCTTC. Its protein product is CASSLQGVSYGYTF.

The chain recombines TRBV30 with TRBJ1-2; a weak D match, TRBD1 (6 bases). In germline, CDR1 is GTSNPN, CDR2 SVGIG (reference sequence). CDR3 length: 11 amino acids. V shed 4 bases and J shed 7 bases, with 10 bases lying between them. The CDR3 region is CAWNRDLGYTF. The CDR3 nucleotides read TGTGCCTGGAACAGGGACCTTGGCTACACCTTC.

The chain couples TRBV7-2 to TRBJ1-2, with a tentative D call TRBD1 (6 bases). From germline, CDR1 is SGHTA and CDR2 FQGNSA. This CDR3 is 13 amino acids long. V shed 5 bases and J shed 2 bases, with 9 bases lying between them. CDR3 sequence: CASSPQGNYGYTF. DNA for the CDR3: TGTGCCAGCAGCCCCCAGGGGAACTATGGCTACACCTTC.

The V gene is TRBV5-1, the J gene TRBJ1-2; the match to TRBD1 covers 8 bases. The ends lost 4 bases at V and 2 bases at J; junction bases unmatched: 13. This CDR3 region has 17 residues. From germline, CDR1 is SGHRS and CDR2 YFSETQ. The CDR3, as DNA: TGCGCCAGCAGCGAGGGTACCCAGGGGGCCGGAAACTATGGCTACACCTTC. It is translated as CASSEGTQGAGNYGYTF.

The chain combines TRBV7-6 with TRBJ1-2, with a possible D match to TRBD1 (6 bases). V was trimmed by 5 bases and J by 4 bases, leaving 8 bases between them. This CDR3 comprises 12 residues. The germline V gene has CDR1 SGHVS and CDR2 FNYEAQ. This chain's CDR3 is CASSMDSYGYTF. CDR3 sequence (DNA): TGTGCCAGCAGCATGGACAGCTATGGCTACACCTTC.

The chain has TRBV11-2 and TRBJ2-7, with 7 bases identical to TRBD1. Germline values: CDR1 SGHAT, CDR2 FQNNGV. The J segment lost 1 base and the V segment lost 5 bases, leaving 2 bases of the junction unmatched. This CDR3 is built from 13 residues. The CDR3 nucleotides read TGTGCCAGCAGCATGACAGGGTCCTACGAGCAGTACTTC. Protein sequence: CASSMTGSYEQYF.

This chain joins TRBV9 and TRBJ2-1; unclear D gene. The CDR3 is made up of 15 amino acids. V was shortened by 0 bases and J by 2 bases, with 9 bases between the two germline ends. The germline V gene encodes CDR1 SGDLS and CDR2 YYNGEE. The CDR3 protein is CASSVVAGPYNEQFF. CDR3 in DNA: TGTGCCAGCAGCGTAGTCGCTGGGCCCTACAATGAGCAGTTCTTC.

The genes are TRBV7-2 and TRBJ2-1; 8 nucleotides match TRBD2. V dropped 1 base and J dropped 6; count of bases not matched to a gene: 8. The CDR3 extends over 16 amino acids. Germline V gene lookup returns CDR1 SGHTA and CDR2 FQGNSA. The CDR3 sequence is CASSLDPGGGLNEQFF. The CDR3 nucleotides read TGTGCCAGCAGCTTAGACCCCGGGGGGGGCCTCAATGAGCAGTTCTTC. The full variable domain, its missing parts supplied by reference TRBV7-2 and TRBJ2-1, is GAGVSQSPSNKVTEKGKDVELRCDPISGHTALYWYRQSLGQGLEFLIYFQGNSAPDKSGLPSDRFSAERTGGSVSTLTIQRTQQEDSAVYLCASSLDPGGGLNEQFFGPGTRLTVL.